This T cell receptor (beta chain) emerged from a study of identical twins. The sample holds many counts of this clonotype. The CDR3 is 14 amino acids. The V gene lost 5 bases and the J gene lost 1 base, with 9 bases spanning the gap. TCRdb used MiXCR to reprocess the 5' RACE reads, holding one entry per CDR3 protein. The sample has approximately 680,000 distinct CDR3 sequences, around 7.4% seen once; the top ten hold 1.5% to 2%. These data are also associated with another study on yellow fever vaccine responses in identical twins.

The clonotype comes from a woman between 18 and 29 years old in good health. Sequencing used PBMCs. The chain combines TRBV12-3 or TRBV12-4 with TRBJ2-1; the D is unclear. CDR3 DNA sequence: TGTGCCAGCAGTCCCCCCATGTCCTACAATGAGCAGTTCTTC. Protein product: CASSPPMSYNEQFF.